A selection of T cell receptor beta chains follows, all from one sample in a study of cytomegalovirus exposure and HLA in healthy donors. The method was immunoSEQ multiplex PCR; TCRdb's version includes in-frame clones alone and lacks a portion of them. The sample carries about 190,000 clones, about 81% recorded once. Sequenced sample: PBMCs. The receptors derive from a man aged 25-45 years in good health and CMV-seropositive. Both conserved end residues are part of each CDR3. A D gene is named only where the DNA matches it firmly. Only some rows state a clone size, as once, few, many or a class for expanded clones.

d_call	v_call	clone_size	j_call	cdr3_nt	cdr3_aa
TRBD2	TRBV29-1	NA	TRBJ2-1	TGCAGCGTTGAAGATCGCGCTAGCGGGTACAATGAGCAGTTCTTC	CSVEDRASGYNEQFF
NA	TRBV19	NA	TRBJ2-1	TGTGCCAGTAGTTCCGGTGGGGGGTTGGGCTACAATGAGCAGTTCTTC	CASSSGGGLGYNEQFF
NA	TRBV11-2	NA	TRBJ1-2	TGTGCCAGCACCCTCCGGAGGGGTGGAGGCTACACCTTC	CASTLRRGGGYTF
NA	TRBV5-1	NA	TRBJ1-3	TGCGCCAGCAGCTTGACGGGGGGCGAAGGAAACACCATATATTTT	CASSLTGGEGNTIYF
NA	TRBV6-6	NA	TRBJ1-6	TGTGCCAGCACTGGGGGGGGGCTGCCTTCACCCCTCCACTTT	CASTGGGLPSPLHF
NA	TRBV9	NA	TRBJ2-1	TGTGCCAGCAGCGTATCGGGAGACGCCCAAGAGCAGTTCTTC	CASSVSGDAQEQFF
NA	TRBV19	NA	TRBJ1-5	TGTGCCAGTAGTATCATCGAAAGCGGGAATCAGCCCCAGCATTTT	CASSIIESGNQPQHF
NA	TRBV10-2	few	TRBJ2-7	TGCGCCAGCAGTCCACCAAACCCGCAGGGCTACGAGCAGTACTTC	CASSPPNPQGYEQYF
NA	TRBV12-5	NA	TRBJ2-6	TGTGCTAGTGGTTTAGAAACAGGCTCTGGGGCCAACGTCCTGACTTTC	CASGLETGSGANVLTF
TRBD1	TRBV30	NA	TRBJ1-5	TGTGCCTGGAGTGCACGGGACAGATATAATCAGCCCCAGCATTTT	CAWSARDRYNQPQHF
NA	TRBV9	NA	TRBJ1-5	TGTGCCAGCAGCCAAGACCCACAGATCGGTCAGCCCCAGCATTTT	CASSQDPQIGQPQHF
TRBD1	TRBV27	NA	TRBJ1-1	TGTGCCAGCAGCCCCGGGACAGGGGTCGAAGCTTTCTTT	CASSPGTGVEAFF
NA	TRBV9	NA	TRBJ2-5	TGTGCCAGCAGCGTAGGGACTCTGGACGGAGAGACCCAGTACTTC	CASSVGTLDGETQYF
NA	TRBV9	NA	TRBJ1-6	TGTGCCAGCAGCGTAGTGGCAGATCCTAATTCACCCCTCCACTTT	CASSVVADPNSPLHF
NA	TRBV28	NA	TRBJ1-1	TGTGCCAGCAGTTCCCCAGGGGCAAGCACTGAAGCTTTCTTT	CASSSPGASTEAFF
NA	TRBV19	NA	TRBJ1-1	TGTGCCAGTAGTATTCGCGGGTTGAACACTGAAGCTTTCTTT	CASSIRGLNTEAFF
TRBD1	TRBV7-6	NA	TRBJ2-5	TGTGCCAGCAGCTTGCAGACAGGGGTCCAAGAGACCCAGTACTTC	CASSLQTGVQETQYF
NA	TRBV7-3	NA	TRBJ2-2	TGTGCCAGCAGCTTACGGGGGATCGGCGGGGAGCTGTTTTTT	CASSLRGIGGELFF
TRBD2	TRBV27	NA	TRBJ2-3	TGTGCCAGCAGTGGCGGGAGGGTGGGAACAGATACGCAGTATTTT	CASSGGRVGTDTQYF
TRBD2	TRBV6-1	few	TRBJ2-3	TGTGCCAGCAGCTCCCAGCGGGGAAGCACAGATACGCAGTATTTT	CASSSQRGSTDTQYF
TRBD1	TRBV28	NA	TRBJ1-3	TGTGCCAGCAGCCCGGACAGGGGGTCTGGAAACACCATATATTTT	CASSPDRGSGNTIYF
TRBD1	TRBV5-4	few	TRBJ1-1	TGTGCCAGCAGCGCCGGGACAGGGGTTACTGAAGCTTTCTTT	CASSAGTGVTEAFF
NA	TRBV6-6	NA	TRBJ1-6	TGTGCCAGCAGTTACCCGGCCCTAGGGGATTCACCCCTCCACTTT	CASSYPALGDSPLHF
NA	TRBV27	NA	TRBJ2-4	TGTGCCAGCAGTTTCCGTGTCGTACAGGGGGGGCAAAACATTCAGTACTTC	CASSFRVVQGGQNIQYF
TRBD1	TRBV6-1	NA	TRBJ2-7	TGTGCCAGCAGAGCCGGGACAGGCTCCTACGAGCAGTACTTC	CASRAGTGSYEQYF
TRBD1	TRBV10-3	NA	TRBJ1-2	TGTGCCATCAGTGACCCGGACAGGCAATCCTACACCTTC	CAISDPDRQSYTF
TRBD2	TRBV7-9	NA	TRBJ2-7	TGTGCCAGCAGCTTGGGTAGCGGGATCCTCTACGAGCAGTACTTC	CASSLGSGILYEQYF
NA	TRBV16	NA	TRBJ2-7	TGTGCCAGCAGCCAATCCACCTACGAGCAGTACTTC	CASSQSTYEQYF
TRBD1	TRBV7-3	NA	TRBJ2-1	TGTGCCAGCAGCGACCGGGACAGGGGAAACTACAATGAGCAGTTCTTC	CASSDRDRGNYNEQFF
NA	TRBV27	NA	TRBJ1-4	TGTGCCAGCAGTACCTACTCAGGGGCGACTAATGAAAAACTGTTTTTT	CASSTYSGATNEKLFF
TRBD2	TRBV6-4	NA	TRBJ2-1	TGTGCCAGCAGAGCTAGCGGGAGCTCCTACAATGAGCAGTTCTTC	CASRASGSSYNEQFF
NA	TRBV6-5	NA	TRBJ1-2	TGTGCCAGCAGTTCCATGACATTCAACTATGGCTACACCTTC	CASSSMTFNYGYTF
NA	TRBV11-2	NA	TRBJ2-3	TGTGCCAGCAGCCCCGGGACTCTACGCACAGATACGCAGTATTTT	CASSPGTLRTDTQYF
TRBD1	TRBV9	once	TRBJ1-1	TGTGCCAGCAGCGGAGAGGGGACAGTGAACACTGAAGCTTTCTTT	CASSGEGTVNTEAFF
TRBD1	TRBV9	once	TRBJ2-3	TGTGCCAGCAGCGTAGGAGGGGACAGGGGGACAGATACGCAGTATTTT	CASSVGGDRGTDTQYF
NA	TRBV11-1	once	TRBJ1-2	TGTGCCAGCAGCTCCCCTTGGGGGCGCGAGGGCTACACCTTC	CASSSPWGREGYTF